Below are 14 T cell receptor beta chains sequenced from a single sample in a study of technical replicates of blood from a few donors. The repertoire was sequenced with immunoSEQ multiplex PCR; TCRdb's copy has only in-frame clones and lacks some. In the table there are tens of thousands of clones, roughly 94% of which are singletons. The sequenced sample consisted of PBMCs. These receptors were obtained from a human donor in good health. Some clones in this sample may be carry-over from other donors' samples.

The V call is TRBV27, the J call TRBJ2-1; 13 bases agree with TRBD2. Germline assignment: CDR1 MNHEY and CDR2 SMNVEV (reference sequence). Trimming at V came to 1 base and at J to 8 bases, leaving 5 bases not matched to a gene. CDR3 length: 16 residues. The CDR3 reads CASSLYGTSGKDEQFF. The CDR3 DNA is TGTGCCAGCAGTTTATACGGGACTAGCGGGAAGGATGAGCAGTTCTTC.

This rearrangement joins TRBV7-9 to TRBJ1-2; D ambiguous. Trimming took 2 bases from V and 6 from J, leaving 10 bases between them. This CDR3 has 13 amino acids. CDR1 SEHNR and CDR2 FQNEAQ come from the germline V gene (reference sequence). The chain's CDR3 is CASSLSEGDGYTF. The DNA of the CDR3 is TGTGCCAGCAGCTTATCTGAGGGAGATGGCTACACCTTC.

This clone was detected only once. J is TRBJ2-3 and V is TRBV5-5, with TRBD2 identical over 11 bases. V trimming: 0 bases; J trimming: 2 bases; junction bases outside the gene matches: 5. The CDR3 totals 17 residues. Germline V gene data show CDR1 as SGHKS and CDR2 as YYEKEE (reference sequence). The CDR3 loop reads CASSLGRLAGTTDTQYF. The CDR3 DNA is TGTGCCAGCAGCTTGGGGAGACTAGCGGGAACCACAGATACGCAGTATTTT. The variable domain in full, with the rest retrieved from reference TRBV5-5 and TRBJ2-3, is DAGVTQSPTHLIKTRGQQVTLRCSPISGHKSVSWYQQVLGQGPQFIFQYYEKEERGRGNFPDRFSARQFPNYSSELNVNALLLGDSALYLCASSLGRLAGTTDTQYFGPGTRLTVL.

The chain has TRBV10-3 and TRBJ2-7; 10 nucleotides match TRBD2. CDR3 length: 15 residues. The ends lost 0 bases at V and 7 bases at J; junction bases unmatched: 6. Looked up from germline, CDR1 is ENHRY and CDR2 is SYGVKD. The CDR3 reads CAISESILLAGEQYF. As DNA, the CDR3 is TGTGCCATCAGTGAGTCGATATTACTAGCGGGGGAGCAGTACTTC.

V and J are TRBV29-1 and TRBJ2-5; 7 bases are a match to TRBD1. The CDR3 contains 15 residues. The V and J ends lost 0 bases and 2 bases, in that order; junction bases with no gene match: 6. The germline CDR1 and CDR2 sequences are SQVTM and ANQGSEA. Written as DNA, the CDR3 is TGCAGCGTTGAAGATTTAGGACAGGAGCAAGAGACCCAGTACTTC. It yields the protein CSVEDLGQEQETQYF.

V and J are TRBV7-3 and TRBJ1-1; a weak D match, TRBD1 (5 bases). Per the germline V gene, CDR1 is SGHTA and CDR2 is FQGTGA. V was cut by 3 bases and J by 1 base, with 9 bases left in between. The CDR3 extends over 14 amino acids. CDR3 protein: CASSFLGQNTEAFF. CDR3 nucleotide sequence: TGTGCCAGCAGCTTCCTAGGACAGAACACTGAAGCTTTCTTT.

This clone is a singleton in its sample. The rearrangement uses TRBV4-3 and TRBJ2-5, with D perhaps TRBD2 (5 bases). CDR1 and CDR2 from the germline V gene are LGHNA and YSLEER. Trimming left V 2 bases short and J 1 base short, with 11 bases between. The CDR3 extends over 15 amino acids. The CDR3 nucleotides read TGCGCCAGCAGCCAAAATCCGGACTTCCAAGAGACCCAGTACTTC. It encodes CASSQNPDFQETQYF.

V gene TRBV5-1 combines with J gene TRBJ1-1, with D possibly being TRBD1 (5 bases). The CDR3 contains 14 residues. Trimming took off 0 bases at V and 4 bases at J, with 10 bases between the two ends. Germline lookup yields CDR1 SGHRS and CDR2 YFSETQ. The CDR3 loop is CASSLDRGGTEAFF. The DNA for the CDR3 is TGCGCCAGCAGCTTGGATCGGGGGGGCACTGAAGCTTTCTTT.

This chain joins TRBV4-2 and TRBJ2-5; 13 bases map to TRBD2. V dropped 3 bases and J dropped 4; count of bases not matched to a gene: 5. CDR3 length: 16 amino acids. Germline CDR1 LGHNA, CDR2 YNFKEQ. The CDR3 coding sequence is TGTGCCAGCAGCCACGGACTAGCGGGAGCGGTAGAGACCCAGTACTTC. It codes for CASSHGLAGAVETQYF.

The chain is built from TRBV27 and TRBJ1-6; D uncertain. V gave up 2 bases and J gave up 8 bases, with 10 bases separating them. CDR3 size: 14 residues. Germline V gene sequence: CDR1 MNHEY, CDR2 SMNVEV (reference sequence). CDR3 sequence: CASSLVGLDSPLHF. The CDR3 DNA reads TGTGCCAGCAGTTTAGTTGGGCTCGATTCACCCCTCCACTTT.

V usage is TRBV30 and J usage is TRBJ2-7; weak D call: TRBD2 (6 bases). V lost 5 bases and J 0 bases, leaving 11 bases between the germline ends. The CDR3 totals 13 residues. Looked up from germline, CDR1 is GTSNPN and CDR2 is SVGIG (reference sequence). CDR3 protein: CAWGGRSSYEQYF. In nucleotides, the CDR3 is TGTGCCTGGGGGGGGAGGAGCTCCTACGAGCAGTACTTC.

This chain uses TRBV7-7 with TRBJ1-6; possibly TRBD1 for D (5 bases). Trimming shortened V by 4 bases and J by 9 bases, and 10 bases separated the two germline ends. Germline loops: CDR1 SSHAT, CDR2 FNYEAQ (reference sequence). This CDR3 comprises 13 residues. The CDR3 DNA sequence: TGTGCCAGCAGCTCAGGGCTGCTTTCACCCCTCCACTTT. Translation gives CASSSGLLSPLHF.

The chain couples TRBV5-6 to TRBJ1-4, with D hard to call. CDR1 and CDR2 (germline): SGHDT, YYEEEE. V shed 0 bases and J shed 0 bases, with 9 bases lying between them. The CDR3 has 16 amino acids. The CDR3 spells CASSLAQLATNEKLFF. CDR3 sequence (DNA): TGTGCCAGCAGCTTGGCACAGCTTGCAACTAATGAAAAACTGTTTTTT.

This sequence joins TRBV6-1 and TRBJ2-7, with 7 bases lining up with TRBD2. The trim removed 5 bases at V and 5 bases at J, leaving 9 bases unmatched. The CDR3 has 14 residues. Germline CDR1 and CDR2: MNHNS and SASEGT. The CDR3, as DNA: TGTGCCAGCAGTATTCGACTAGCCGGGCACGAGCAGTACTTC. Amino acids: CASSIRLAGHEQYF.